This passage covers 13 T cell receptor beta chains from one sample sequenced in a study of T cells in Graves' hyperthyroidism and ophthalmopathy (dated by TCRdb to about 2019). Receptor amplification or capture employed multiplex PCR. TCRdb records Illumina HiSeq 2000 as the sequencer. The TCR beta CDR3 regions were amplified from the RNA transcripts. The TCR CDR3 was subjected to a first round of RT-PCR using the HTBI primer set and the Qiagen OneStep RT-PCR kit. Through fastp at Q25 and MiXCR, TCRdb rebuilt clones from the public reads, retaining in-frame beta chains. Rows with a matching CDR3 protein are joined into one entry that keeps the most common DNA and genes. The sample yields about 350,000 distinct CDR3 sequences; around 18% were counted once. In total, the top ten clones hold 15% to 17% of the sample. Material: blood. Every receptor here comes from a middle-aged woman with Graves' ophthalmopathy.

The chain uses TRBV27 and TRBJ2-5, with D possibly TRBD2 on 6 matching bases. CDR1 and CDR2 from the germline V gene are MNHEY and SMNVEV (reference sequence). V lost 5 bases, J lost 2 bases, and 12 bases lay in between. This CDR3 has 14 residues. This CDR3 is CASSPLAPQETQYF. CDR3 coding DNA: TGTGCCAGCAGTCCCCTAGCGCCGCAAGAGACCCAGTACTTC.

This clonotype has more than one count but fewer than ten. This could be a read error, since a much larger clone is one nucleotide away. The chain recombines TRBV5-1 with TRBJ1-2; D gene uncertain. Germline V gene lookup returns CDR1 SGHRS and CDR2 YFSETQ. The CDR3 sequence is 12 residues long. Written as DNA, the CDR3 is TGCGCCAGCAGCTTGATGGACGGATTCTACAACTTC. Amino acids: CASSLMDGFYNF.

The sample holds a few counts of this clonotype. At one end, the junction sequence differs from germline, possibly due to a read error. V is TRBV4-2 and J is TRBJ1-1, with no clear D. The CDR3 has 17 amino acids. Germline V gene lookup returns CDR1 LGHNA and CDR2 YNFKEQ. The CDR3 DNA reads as TGTGCCAGCAGCCAAGAGCCCTCACCCGGACCGAACACTGAAGCTTCCTTT. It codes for CASSQEPSPGPNTEASF.

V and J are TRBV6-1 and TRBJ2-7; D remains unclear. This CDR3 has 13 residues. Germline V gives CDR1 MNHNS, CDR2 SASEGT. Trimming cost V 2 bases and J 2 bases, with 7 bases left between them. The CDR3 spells CASSERAPYEQYF. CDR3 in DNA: TGTGCCAGCAGTGAACGGGCCCCCTACGAGCAGTACTTC.

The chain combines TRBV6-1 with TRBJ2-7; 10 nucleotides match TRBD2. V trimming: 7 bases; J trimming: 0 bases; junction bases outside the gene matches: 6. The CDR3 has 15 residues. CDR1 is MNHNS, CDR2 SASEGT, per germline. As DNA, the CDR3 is TGTGCCAGCAACCTGGGACTAGCGAACTCCTACGAGCAGTACTTC. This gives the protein CASNLGLANSYEQYF.

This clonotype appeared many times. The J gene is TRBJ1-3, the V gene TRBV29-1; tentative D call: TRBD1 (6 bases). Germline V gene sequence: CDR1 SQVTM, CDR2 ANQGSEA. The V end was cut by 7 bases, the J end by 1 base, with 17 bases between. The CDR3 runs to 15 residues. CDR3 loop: CSARGDISSGNTIYF. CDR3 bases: TGCAGCGCCCGAGGGGACATCTCATCTGGAAACACCATATATTTT.

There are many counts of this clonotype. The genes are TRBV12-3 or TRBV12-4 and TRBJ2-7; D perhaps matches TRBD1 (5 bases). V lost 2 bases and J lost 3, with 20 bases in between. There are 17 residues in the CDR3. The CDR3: CASSLTERDRGSYEQYF. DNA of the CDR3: TGTGCCAGCAGTTTAACGGAACGCGACAGAGGAAGCTACGAGCAGTACTTC.

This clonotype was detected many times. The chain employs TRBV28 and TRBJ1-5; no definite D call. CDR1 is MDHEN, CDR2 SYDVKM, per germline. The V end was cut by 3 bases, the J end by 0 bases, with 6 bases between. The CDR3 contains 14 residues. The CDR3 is CASSFMYSNQPQHF. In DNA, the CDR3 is TGTGCCAGCAGTTTCATGTATAGCAATCAGCCCCAGCATTTT.

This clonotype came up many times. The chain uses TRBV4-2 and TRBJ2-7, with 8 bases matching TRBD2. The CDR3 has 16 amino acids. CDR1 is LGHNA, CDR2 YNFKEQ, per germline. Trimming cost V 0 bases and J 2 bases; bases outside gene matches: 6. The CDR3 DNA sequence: TGTGCCAGCAGCCAAGAGCGAGCGGGAGTGACCTACGAGCAGTACTTC. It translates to CASSQERAGVTYEQYF.

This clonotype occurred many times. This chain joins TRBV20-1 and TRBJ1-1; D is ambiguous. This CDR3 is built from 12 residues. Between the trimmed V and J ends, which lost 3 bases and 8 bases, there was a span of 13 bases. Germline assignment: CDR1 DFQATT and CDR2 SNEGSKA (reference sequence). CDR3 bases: TGCAGTGCTAGTGACCAGGTGGGGGAAGCTTTCTTT. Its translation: CSASDQVGEAFF.

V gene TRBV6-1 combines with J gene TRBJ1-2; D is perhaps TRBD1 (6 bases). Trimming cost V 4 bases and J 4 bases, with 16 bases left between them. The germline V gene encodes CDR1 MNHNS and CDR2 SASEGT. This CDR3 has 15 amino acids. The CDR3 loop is CASSGIERDIYGYTF. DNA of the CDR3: TGTGCCAGCAGTGGAATCGAAAGGGACATCTATGGCTACACCTTC.

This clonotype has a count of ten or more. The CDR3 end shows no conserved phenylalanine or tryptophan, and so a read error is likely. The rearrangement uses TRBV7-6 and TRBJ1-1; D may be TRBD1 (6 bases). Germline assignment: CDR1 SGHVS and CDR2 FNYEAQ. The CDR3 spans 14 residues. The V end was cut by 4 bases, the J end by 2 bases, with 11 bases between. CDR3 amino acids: CASSSIQGNTEAFL. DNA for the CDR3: TGTGCCAGCAGCTCGATACAGGGAAACACTGAAGCTTTCCTT.

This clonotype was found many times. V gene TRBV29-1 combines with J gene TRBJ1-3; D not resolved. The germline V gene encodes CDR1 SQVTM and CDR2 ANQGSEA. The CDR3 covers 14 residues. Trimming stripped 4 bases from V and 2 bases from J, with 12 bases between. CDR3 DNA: TGCAGCGTTGGGGAGGGAGCCCCTGGAAACACCATATATTTT. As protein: CSVGEGAPGNTIYF.